This is a list of T cell receptor beta chains from one sample in a study of response to subunit inactivated influenza vaccine. TCRdb fed the RT-PCR reads into MiXCR, producing one record per CDR3 protein. The data contain under 850,000 distinct CDR3 sequences, around 20% of them singletons. The source was PBMCs from blood, collected 5 to 6 days after vaccination. The receptors shown here come from a man aged 45-65 years who received an inactivated influenza vaccine. The CDR3 runs from the conserved cysteine through the conserved F or W. The D gene is left open where the match is weak. The size entry is marked missing in some rows and otherwise reads once, few, many or a size class.

j_gene,d_gene,v_gene,abundance,CDR3nt,CDR3aa
TRBJ1-5,TRBD1,TRBV6-2/TRBV6-3,.,TGTGCCAGCAGAACCTGGACAGGGGATAGCAATCAGCCCCAGCATTTT,CASRTWTGDSNQPQHF
TRBJ2-1,.,TRBV11-2,few,TGTGCCAGCAGCTTGCCTCTTAAGTGGCTGCGGGACCCCTCCTACAATGAGCAGTTCTTC,CASSLPLKWLRDPSYNEQFF
TRBJ1-4,.,TRBV5-1,many,TGCGCCAGCAGCTTTCGGACAGCTGTGATCTCAACTAATGAAAAACTGTTTTTT,CASSFRTAVISTNEKLFF
TRBJ2-7,.,TRBV6-5,.,TGTGCCAGCAGTTATGGTTTTGGGGCGGACGAGCAGTACTTC,CASSYGFGADEQYF
TRBJ2-7,TRBD1,TRBV28,few,TGTGCCAGCAGTTTAAGGGGGCTAGCAACAGGGAGTTACGAGCAGTACTTC,CASSLRGLATGSYEQYF
TRBJ2-5,.,TRBV7-2,many,TGTGCCAGCAGCTTAGGAGCTAAACGGGGGACCCAGTACTTC,CASSLGAKRGTQYF
TRBJ2-7,.,TRBV25-1,few,TGTGCCAGCAGTCCACCGGCCCAGGGCCCAACGACCTACGAGCAGTACTTC,CASSPPAQGPTTYEQYF
TRBJ2-1,TRBD1,TRBV15,.,TGTGCCACCAGCAGTGAGGGACAGGGCAACAATGAGCAGTTCTTC,CATSSEGQGNNEQFF
TRBJ2-3,.,TRBV11-1,.,TGTGCCAGCAGCGCACAGGGGAGGCAAAGTACAGATACGCAGTATTTT,CASSAQGRQSTDTQYF
TRBJ2-1,.,TRBV20-1,.,TGCAGTGCTAGAGGAGTTAAGGGAACAACGTCCTACAATGAGCAGTTCTTC,CSARGVKGTTSYNEQFF
TRBJ2-2,.,TRBV4-3,few,TGCGCCAGCAGCCAAGATGTAGGGCGGGAGCTGTTTTTT,CASSQDVGRELFF
TRBJ1-2,.,TRBV10-3,many,TGTGCCATCAGTGAGTCGATGACGGACAGTGATGGCTACACCTTC,CAISESMTDSDGYTF
TRBJ2-1,.,TRBV7-2,.,TGTGCCAGCAGCTTACGTTGGGACAACTACAATGAGCAGTTCTTC,CASSLRWDNYNEQFF
TRBJ1-1,.,TRBV6-2/TRBV6-3,.,TGTGCCAGCAGCCCAGGGAACGTGGTCCTTATTGCCCCATTT,CASSPGNVVLIAPF
TRBJ1-2,TRBD1,TRBV6-1,many,TGTGCCAGCAACGACAGGGCGACTAACTATGGCTACACCTTC,CASNDRATNYGYTF
TRBJ2-2,.,TRBV27,few,TGTGCCAGCAGTAAATACGGGACGGCAAACACCGGGGAGCTGTTTTTT,CASSKYGTANTGELFF
TRBJ2-1,.,TRBV7-9,few,TGTGCCAGCAGCTTAAGCGGAGGCCAGAATGAGCAGTTCTTC,CASSLSGGQNEQFF
TRBJ2-3,.,TRBV20-1,many,TGCAGTGCTAGAGATTGGGGAGCAATCACAGATACGCAGTATTTT,CSARDWGAITDTQYF
TRBJ2-1,.,TRBV4-3,few,TGCGCCAGCAGCCAAGATTTAGGTGTCAGTGAGCAGTTCTTC,CASSQDLGVSEQFF
TRBJ1-2,.,TRBV18,.,TGTGCCAGCTCGCCTCGGGACGCCAACTATGGCTACACCTTC,CASSPRDANYGYTF
TRBJ2-2,.,TRBV25-1,.,TGTGCCAGCAGTGAAGGACATAACACCGGGGAGCTGTTTTTT,CASSEGHNTGELFF
TRBJ1-1,.,TRBV5-1,few,TGCGCCAGCAGCTTGGACGTGTTAAGGGGCACTGAAGCTTTCTTT,CASSLDVLRGTEAFF
TRBJ1-1,.,TRBV12-3/TRBV12-4,few,TGTGCCAGCAGTTCAATCCTGACTTATACAATGAACACTGAAGCTTTCTTT,CASSSILTYTMNTEAFF
TRBJ2-5,.,TRBV7-2,.,TGTGCCAGCAGCAAGACACCGGGACGCCAAGAGACCCAGTACTTC,CASSKTPGRQETQYF
TRBJ2-2,.,TRBV11-2,few,TGTGCCAGCAGCCTTTGGACCGGGGAGCTGTTTTTT,CASSLWTGELFF
TRBJ2-1,.,TRBV12-3/TRBV12-4,many,TGTGCCAGCGGGAGGGGGGGCCACAATGAGCAGTTCTTC,CASGRGGHNEQFF
TRBJ2-3,TRBD2,TRBV29-1,many,TGCAGCACCGGGGGCAAGACTAGCGGGAACACAGATACGCAGTATTTT,CSTGGKTSGNTDTQYF
TRBJ2-2,.,TRBV7-2,few,TGTGCCAGCAGTCCCAACGGAGGGGGGAACACCGGGGAGCTGTTTTTT,CASSPNGGGNTGELFF
TRBJ2-1,.,TRBV7-9,few,TGTGCCAGCAGCCCGCCCTTTCGCTCAGTTAGGGCCAATGAGCAGTTCTTC,CASSPPFRSVRANEQFF
TRBJ2-5,TRBD2,TRBV4-2,many,TGTGCCAGCAGCCGGGAACCTCTGGGACTAGCGGGGGCCCAGTACTTC,CASSREPLGLAGAQYF
TRBJ2-2,.,TRBV25-1,.,TGTGCCAGCAGTGATGCCCGGAAGAACACCGGGGAGCTGTTTTTT,CASSDARKNTGELFF
TRBJ2-7,TRBD1,TRBV4-1,few,TGCGCCAGCAGCCAAGACGGGACAGGGATCTACGAGCAGTACTTC,CASSQDGTGIYEQYF
TRBJ2-7,TRBD2,TRBV6-2/TRBV6-3,.,TGTGCCAGCAGTTACTCCCCCTTGGCGGGAGGCTCCTACGAGCAGTACTTC,CASSYSPLAGGSYEQYF
TRBJ2-3,.,TRBV7-2,.,TGTGCCAGCAGCTTATTAGTTCGGGAACGCACAGATACGCAGTATTTT,CASSLLVRERTDTQYF
TRBJ2-6,.,TRBV10-3,many,TGTGCCATCAGACCGAGGACGGGGCGGGAAGAGTCCGGGGCCAACGTCCTGACTTTC,CAIRPRTGREESGANVLTF
TRBJ2-1,.,TRBV5-5,many,TGTGCCAGCAGCTTGCTAGGAGGTTACAATGAGCAGTTCTTC,CASSLLGGYNEQFF
TRBJ1-1,.,TRBV5-5,.,TGTGCCAGCAGCCGTATGGGGGCCACTGAAGCTTTCTTT,CASSRMGATEAFF
TRBJ2-7,TRBD2,TRBV12-3/TRBV12-4,.,TGTGCCAGCAGCGATCTAGGACTAGCGGGAGCGGACGAGCAGTACTTC,CASSDLGLAGADEQYF